Below are 3 T cell receptor beta chains sequenced from a single sample in a study of blood T cell repertoires in COVID-19. The data were produced by immunoSEQ multiplex PCR, yet TCRdb's version contains in-frame clones alone and is incomplete. This table holds 96,000 or so clones, approximately 91% found once. The sequencing sample was made of peripheral blood. The receptors were gathered from a man aged 60 to 69 with acute or convalescent COVID-19.

This chain uses TRBV5-6 with TRBJ1-6; 7 bases agree with TRBD1. The CDR3 extends over 17 amino acids. Trimming at V came to 3 bases and at J to 7 bases, leaving 13 bases not matched to a gene. Germline CDR1 SGHDT, CDR2 YYEEEE. CDR3 sequence (DNA): TGTGCCAGCAGCTCCCGGCAAGGGGGCCTGAGGAATTCACCCCTCCACTTT. This encodes CASSSRQGGLRNSPLHF.

This chain joins TRBV6-6 and TRBJ1-1; TRBD1 matches 7 bases. The CDR3 contains 14 residues. Germline V lookup: CDR1 MNHNY, CDR2 SVGAGI (reference sequence). The trim removed 6 bases at V and 1 base at J, leaving 5 bases unmatched. CDR3 nucleotides: TGTGCCAGCAGCCCTCGACAGGGGAACACTGAAGCTTTCTTT. This translates into CASSPRQGNTEAFF.

This chain joins TRBV10-2 and TRBJ2-6; TRBD1 aligns across 10 bases. The CDR3 contains 18 residues. From germline, CDR1 is WSHSY and CDR2 SAAADI. V was pared by 10 bases and J by 3 bases, with 15 bases of the junction left unmatched. CDR3 in DNA: TGCGCCACCCTAGGAGGGACAGGGGCCCCCAGTGGGGCCAACGTCCTGACTTTC. It codes for CATLGGTGAPSGANVLTF.